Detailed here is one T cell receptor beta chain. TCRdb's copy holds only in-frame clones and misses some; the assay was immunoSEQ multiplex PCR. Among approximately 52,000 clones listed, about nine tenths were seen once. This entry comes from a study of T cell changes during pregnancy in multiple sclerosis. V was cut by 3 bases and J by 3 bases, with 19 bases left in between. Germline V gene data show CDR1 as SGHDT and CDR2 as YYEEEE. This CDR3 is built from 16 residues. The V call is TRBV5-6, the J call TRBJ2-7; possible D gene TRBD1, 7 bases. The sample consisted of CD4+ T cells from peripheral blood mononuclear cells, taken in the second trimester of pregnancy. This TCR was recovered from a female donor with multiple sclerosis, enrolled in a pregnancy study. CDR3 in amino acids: CASSSPAGQNYYEQYF. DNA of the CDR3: TGTGCCAGCAGCTCCCCTGCGGGACAGAACTACTACGAGCAGTACTTC.